This entry describes one T cell receptor beta chain. Its specificity is not known. The sample is drawn from a study of graft-versus-host responses after intestinal transplantation. Study outcomes and limitations: GvH clones turned up in recipient marrow; some had shown up first in ileum or blood.

This table comes from immunoSEQ multiplex PCR, and its TCRdb copy is limited to in-frame clones, with some not included. Here the sample spans about 24,000 clones, approximately 85% being singletons. The CDR3 totals 12 residues. Germline values: CDR1 SGHTA, CDR2 FQGTGA. Trimming removed 8 bases at V and 6 bases at J, with 14 bases between. Source: PBMCs, taken more than 450 days after intestinal transplant. The sequence came from a human patient who received an intestinal transplant, so some T cells may come from the graft donor. This chain uses TRBV7-3 with TRBJ2-7; TRBD1 might be the D (6 bases). CDR3 residues: CASGSGQLEQYF. Written as DNA, the CDR3 is TGTGCCAGCGGATCGGGACAACTCGAGCAGTACTTC.